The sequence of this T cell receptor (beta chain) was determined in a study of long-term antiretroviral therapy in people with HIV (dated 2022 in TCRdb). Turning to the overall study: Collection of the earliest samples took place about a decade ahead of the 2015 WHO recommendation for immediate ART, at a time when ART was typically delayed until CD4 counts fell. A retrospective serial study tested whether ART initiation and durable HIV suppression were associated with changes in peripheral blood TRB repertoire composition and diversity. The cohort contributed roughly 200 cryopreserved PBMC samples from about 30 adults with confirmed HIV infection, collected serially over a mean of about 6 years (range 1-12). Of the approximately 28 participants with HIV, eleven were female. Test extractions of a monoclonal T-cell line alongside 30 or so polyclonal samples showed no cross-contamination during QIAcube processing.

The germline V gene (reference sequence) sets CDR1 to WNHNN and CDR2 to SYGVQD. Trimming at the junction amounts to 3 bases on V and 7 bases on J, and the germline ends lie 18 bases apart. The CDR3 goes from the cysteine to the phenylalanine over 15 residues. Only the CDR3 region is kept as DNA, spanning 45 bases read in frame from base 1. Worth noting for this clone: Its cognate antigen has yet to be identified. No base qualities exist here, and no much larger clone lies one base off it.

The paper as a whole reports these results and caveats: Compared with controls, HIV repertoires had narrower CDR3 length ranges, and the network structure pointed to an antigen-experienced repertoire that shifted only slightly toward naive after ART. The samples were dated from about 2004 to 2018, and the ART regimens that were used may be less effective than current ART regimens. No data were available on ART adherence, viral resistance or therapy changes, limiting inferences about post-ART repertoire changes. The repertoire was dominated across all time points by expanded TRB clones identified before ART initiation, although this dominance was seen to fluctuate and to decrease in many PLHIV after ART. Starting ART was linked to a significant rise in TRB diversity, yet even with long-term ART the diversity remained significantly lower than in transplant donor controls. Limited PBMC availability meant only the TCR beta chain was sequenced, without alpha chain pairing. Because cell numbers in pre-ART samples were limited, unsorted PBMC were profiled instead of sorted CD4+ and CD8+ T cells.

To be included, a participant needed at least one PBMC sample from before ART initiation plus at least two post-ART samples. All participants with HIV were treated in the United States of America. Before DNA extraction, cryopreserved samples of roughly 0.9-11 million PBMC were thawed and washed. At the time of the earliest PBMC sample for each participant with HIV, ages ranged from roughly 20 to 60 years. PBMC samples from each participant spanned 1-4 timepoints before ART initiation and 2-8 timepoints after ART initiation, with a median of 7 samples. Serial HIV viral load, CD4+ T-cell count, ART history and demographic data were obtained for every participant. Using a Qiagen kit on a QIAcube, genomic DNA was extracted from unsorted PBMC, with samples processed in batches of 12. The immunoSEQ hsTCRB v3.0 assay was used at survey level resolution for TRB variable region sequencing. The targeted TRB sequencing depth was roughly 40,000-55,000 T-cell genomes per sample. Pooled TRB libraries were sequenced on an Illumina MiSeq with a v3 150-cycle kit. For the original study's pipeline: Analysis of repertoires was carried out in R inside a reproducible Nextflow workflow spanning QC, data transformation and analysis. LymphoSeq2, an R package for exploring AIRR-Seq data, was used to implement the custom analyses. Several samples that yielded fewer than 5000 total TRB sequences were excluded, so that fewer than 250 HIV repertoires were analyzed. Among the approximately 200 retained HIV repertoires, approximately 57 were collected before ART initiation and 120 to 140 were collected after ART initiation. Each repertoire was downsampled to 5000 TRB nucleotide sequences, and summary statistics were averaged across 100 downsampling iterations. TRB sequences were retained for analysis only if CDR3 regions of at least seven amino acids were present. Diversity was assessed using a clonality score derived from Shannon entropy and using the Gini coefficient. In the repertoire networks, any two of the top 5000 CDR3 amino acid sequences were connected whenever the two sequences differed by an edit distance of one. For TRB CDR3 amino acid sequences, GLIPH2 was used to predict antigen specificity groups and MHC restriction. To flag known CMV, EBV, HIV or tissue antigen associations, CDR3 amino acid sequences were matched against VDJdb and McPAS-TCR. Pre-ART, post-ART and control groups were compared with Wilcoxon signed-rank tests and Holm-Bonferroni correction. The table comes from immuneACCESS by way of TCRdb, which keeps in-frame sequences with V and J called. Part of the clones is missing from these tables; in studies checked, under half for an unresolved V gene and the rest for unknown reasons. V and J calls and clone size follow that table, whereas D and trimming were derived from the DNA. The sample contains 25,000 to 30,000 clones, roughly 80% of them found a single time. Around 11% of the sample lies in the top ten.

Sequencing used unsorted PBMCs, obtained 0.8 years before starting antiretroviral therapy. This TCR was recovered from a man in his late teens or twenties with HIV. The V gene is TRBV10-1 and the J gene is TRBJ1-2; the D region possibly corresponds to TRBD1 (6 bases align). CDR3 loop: CASSERQEGRGGYTF. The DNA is TGCGCCAGCAGTGAAAGACAGGAGGGTCGGGGTGGCTACACCTTC.